The 16 T cell receptor beta chains in this list originate from one sample, sequenced in a study of patients and donors after allogeneic stem cell transplantation. TCRdb recomputed calls from the RT-PCR reads with MiXCR, one row per CDR3 protein. The sample lists about a million distinct CDR3 sequences, about 20% occurring once. Sequenced input: blood, either unsorted or a sorted T cell fraction (not recorded which). The receptors shown here come from a human donor who was either an allogeneic HSCT recipient or a stem cell or donor lymphocyte infusion donor (not recorded which). It is not recorded whose cells these are; they may come from a transplant donor.

This chain joins TRBV12-3 or TRBV12-4 and TRBJ1-1; D not certain. V was pared by 7 bases and J by 5 bases, with 14 bases between. The CDR3 has 13 amino acids. The CDR3 loop is CASTKPGGTEAFF. The CDR3 DNA reads TGTGCCAGCACCAAACCCGGAGGAACTGAAGCTTTCTTT.

This chain joins TRBV27 and TRBJ1-5; D is perhaps TRBD1 (5 bases). Germline loops: CDR1 MNHEY, CDR2 SMNVEV (reference sequence). The CDR3 is 16 amino acids. With 8 bases removed from V and 7 bases from J, the gap between germline ends came to 24 bases. Here the CDR3 DNA reads TGTGCCAGCGGCCCGAAGAGTGGGGAAGCAGGGCAGCCCCAGCATTTT. Its protein product is CASGPKSGEAGQPQHF.

This clonotype has only a few counts. The V and J genes are TRBV4-2 and TRBJ1-6; weak D call: TRBD1 (5 bases). The germline gives CDR1 LGHNA, CDR2 YNFKEQ. This CDR3 comprises 15 residues. Trimming removed 8 bases at V and 7 bases at J, with 18 bases between. CDR3 sequence (DNA): TGTGCCAGCGGCCGAACGGAGACAGAAAATTCACCCCTCCACTTT. It is translated as CASGRTETENSPLHF.

The J gene is TRBJ1-1, the V gene TRBV11-3; 7 nucleotides match TRBD1. This CDR3 has 17 amino acids. V lost 5 bases and J lost 0; bases outside the gene matches: 12. The germline gives CDR1 SGHNT, CDR2 YENEEA. CDR3 DNA sequence: TGTGCCAGCAGCCAACAGGGGACAAAAAAGATGAACACTGAAGCTTTCTTT. Amino acids: CASSQQGTKKMNTEAFF.

This clonotype showed up many times. The chain is built from TRBV6-5 and TRBJ2-3, with TRBD2 identical over 7 bases. CDR1 MNHEY and CDR2 SVGAGI come from the germline V gene. V was pared by 4 bases and J by 2 bases, with 3 bases of the junction left unmatched. The CDR3 covers 14 residues. The CDR3: CASSSSGYTDTQYF. In DNA form, the CDR3 reads TGTGCCAGCAGTTCTAGCGGCTACACAGATACGCAGTATTTT.

The chain joins TRBV7-9 to TRBJ2-2; D possibly corresponds to TRBD2 (5 bases). Per germline, CDR1 SEHNR and CDR2 FQNEAQ (reference sequence). CDR3 length equals 15 residues. V shed 6 bases and J shed 1 base, with 12 bases lying between them. The CDR3 here is CASRDGLWNTGELFF. The DNA for the CDR3 is TGTGCCAGCAGAGACGGACTCTGGAACACCGGGGAGCTGTTTTTT. Supplemented by reference TRBV7-9 and TRBJ2-2, the full variable domain reads DTGVSQNPRHKITKRGQNVTFRCDPISEHNRLYWYRQTLGQGPEFLTYFQNEAQLEKSRLLSDRFSAERPKGSFSTLEIQRTEQGDSAMYLCASRDGLWNTGELFFGEGSRLTVL.

This clonotype showed up just a few times. The gene calls are TRBV7-8 and TRBJ2-7, with a tentative D call TRBD1 (6 bases). V shed 4 bases and J shed 0 bases, with 13 bases lying between them. This CDR3 is built from 15 residues. Germline CDR1 and CDR2: SGHVS and FQNEAQ. CDR3 residues: CASSSGQLLSYEQYF. Written as DNA, the CDR3 is TGTGCCAGCAGCTCCGGACAGCTACTCTCCTACGAGCAGTACTTC.

V and J are TRBV11-1 and TRBJ2-5; 8 bases map to TRBD2. V was pared by 5 bases and J by 2 bases, with 7 bases of the junction left unmatched. CDR1 and CDR2 (germline): SGHAT, FQDESV (reference sequence). The CDR3 is 15 amino acids. The DNA of the CDR3 is TGTGCCAGCAGCCTCCCGGGAGGGGAACAAGAGACCCAGTACTTC. Its protein product is CASSLPGGEQETQYF.

V gene TRBV7-8 combines with J gene TRBJ2-3, with 8 nucleotides matching TRBD2. The CDR3 has 17 amino acids. Trimming removed 1 base from V and 4 bases from J; junction bases left unmatched: 10. The germline CDR1 and CDR2 sequences are SGHVS and FQNEAQ. The CDR3 DNA reads as TGTGCCAGCAGCTTAGTTATCCGGGAGGGCCAGTCAGATACGCAGTATTTT. This translates into CASSLVIREGQSDTQYF.

The chain has TRBV20-1 and TRBJ1-1; no clear D. Trimming took 7 bases from V and 0 from J, leaving 6 bases between them. Per the germline V gene, CDR1 is DFQATT and CDR2 is SNEGSKA (reference sequence). The CDR3 extends over 11 amino acids. For the CDR3, the DNA is TGCAGTGGAGGGTTGAACACTGAAGCTTTCTTT. This encodes CSGGLNTEAFF.

This clonotype has only a few counts. This chain links TRBV29-1 with TRBJ1-2; D call uncertain. This CDR3 spans 14 amino acids. Germline V gives CDR1 SQVTM, CDR2 ANQGSEA. Trimming took 5 bases from V and 0 from J, leaving 13 bases between them. The CDR3 sequence is CSVPEAGANYGYTF. DNA for the CDR3: TGCAGCGTTCCTGAGGCAGGAGCTAACTATGGCTACACCTTC.

This clonotype occurred many times. The chain employs TRBV20-1 and TRBJ2-3; TRBD2 is a possible D gene (5 bases). The CDR3 runs 13 residues. Germline CDR1 and CDR2: DFQATT and SNEGSKA (reference sequence). V lost 0 bases to trimming and J lost 3 bases, with 7 bases between them. The CDR3 DNA sequence: TGCAGTGCTAGAGATAGGAGGACAGATACGCAGTATTTT. It yields the protein CSARDRRTDTQYF.

The chain has TRBV15 and TRBJ1-2; no reliable D call. CDR3 length: 16 amino acids. The germline CDR1 and CDR2 sequences are LNHNV and YYDKDF (reference sequence). Trimming left V 1 base short and J 2 bases short, with 14 bases between. In DNA, the CDR3 is TGTGCCACCAGCAGAGGAACAAAGGACTCCAACTATGGCTACACCTTC. It codes for CATSRGTKDSNYGYTF.

In the case of this clonotype: One junction end disagrees with the germline gene, perhaps due to a read error. The V gene is TRBV9, the J gene TRBJ2-7; D ambiguous. The germline gives CDR1 SGDLS, CDR2 YYNGEE. This CDR3 has 11 residues. CDR3 in DNA: TGTGCCAGCAGGGTAGAATACGAGCAGTACTTC. Its translation: CASRVEYEQYF.

The chain uses TRBV24-1 and TRBJ2-3; D ambiguous. This CDR3 has 14 amino acids. Trimming removed 2 bases at V and 0 bases at J, with 5 bases between. The V gene's germline CDR1 is KGHDR and CDR2 SFDVKD. CDR3 sequence (DNA): TGTGCCACCAGTGATTCGGGCAGCACAGATACGCAGTATTTT. Its protein is CATSDSGSTDTQYF.

The chain recombines TRBV4-2 with TRBJ1-5, with D perhaps TRBD1 (6 bases). Germline loops: CDR1 LGHNA, CDR2 YNFKEQ. V shed 5 bases and J shed 7 bases, with 21 bases lying between them. This CDR3 spans 16 amino acids. The CDR3 region is CASSYYRDRESQPQHF. In nucleotides, the CDR3 is TGTGCCAGCAGCTATTACAGGGATCGGGAATCGCAGCCCCAGCATTTT.